This T cell receptor (beta chain) was retrieved from a study of T cell repertoires in cytomegalovirus infection. Looking at the study overall: An indication of both CMV infection and matching HLA type came from public TCR beta signatures.

In its sample, this clonotype ranks as medium-sized. Its cognate antigen is unknown. The V and J ends lost 1 base and 0 bases respectively, with 10 bases between them. Germline values: CDR1 SGHTA, CDR2 FQGNSA. CDR3 length: 17 amino acids. TCRdb fed the reads into MiXCR, producing one record per CDR3 protein. The sample consists of 100,000 to 150,000 distinct CDR3 sequences, about 24% of them appearing once. General study findings and limits: Ex vivo, HLA-C-restricted CMV-specific TCR beta clonotypes prevailed over the rest of the response.

Sequencing input: PBMCs, sequenced either directly or after in vitro stimulation (not recorded which). The receptor was derived from a human donor in good health (CMV status not recorded). Some clones in this sample may be carry-over from other donors' samples. V is TRBV7-2 and J is TRBJ2-6; TRBD1 is a possible D gene (6 bases). CDR3 in DNA: TGTGCCAGCAGCTTAGGAGGACAGAGCTCTGGGGCCAACGTCCTGACTTTC. It specifies CASSLGGQSSGANVLTF.